Shown below are 27 T cell receptor beta chains from a single sample sequenced in a study of blood T cells in healthy people across ages. Next came a second PCR, run for about 6 to 12 cycles, which used a sample-barcoded 5' primer along with a J-beta primer mix. TCRdb re-called the 5' RACE reads through MiXCR, storing one row per CDR3 protein. Of about 670,000 distinct CDR3 sequences in the sample, more than 45% were seen once. The sequenced material came from blood. Receptor source: a woman of 80 years or more in good health.

This chain links TRBV7-9 with TRBJ1-2, with D tentatively TRBD1 (6 bases). CDR3 size: 11 residues. Germline-derived CDR1 and CDR2 are SEHNR and FQNEAQ (reference sequence). The V end lost 7 bases, the J end lost 8 bases, and 11 bases lay between the germline ends. The CDR3 DNA follows: TGTGCCAGCATCGCCCAGGGGGGCTACACCTTC. Amino acid sequence: CASIAQGGYTF.

Worth noting for this clonotype: A read error may explain this, as a much larger clone is one base away. This chain joins TRBV9 and TRBJ2-1; 8 nucleotides agree with TRBD2. J lost 5 bases, V lost 0 bases, and 7 bases had no gene match. Germline V gene lookup returns CDR1 SGDLS and CDR2 YYNGEE. The CDR3 is 16 residues long. This CDR3 is CASSVDTGGEDNEQFF. The DNA of the CDR3 is TGTGCCAGCAGCGTAGATACGGGAGGGGAGGACAATGAGCAGTTCTTC.

Details on this clonotype: One end of the junction varies from germline; a read error may be responsible. The chain links TRBV6-2 or TRBV6-3 to TRBJ2-5; D gene unclear. The CDR3 spans 14 residues. The germline gives CDR1 MNHEY, CDR2 SVGEGT. CDR3 amino acids: CGSSVGPHAETQYF. Here the CDR3 DNA reads TGTGGCAGCAGTGTCGGACCACACGCAGAGACCCAGTACTTC.

The rearrangement joins TRBV3-1 to TRBJ2-1, with D perhaps assigned TRBD1 or TRBD2 (5 bases each). This CDR3 contains 13 residues. Germline lookup yields CDR1 LGHDT and CDR2 YNNKEL (reference sequence). V shed 5 bases and J shed 8 bases, with 13 bases lying between them. This CDR3 is CASSGDGWYEQFF. In DNA, the CDR3 is TGTGCCAGCAGCGGGGACGGGTGGTATGAGCAGTTCTTC.

This clonotype was counted at least ten times. The chain carries TRBV7-2 and TRBJ1-2; no definite D call. The CDR3 runs to 13 residues. In germline, CDR1 is SGHTA, CDR2 FQGNSA. V was pared by 4 bases and J by 7 bases, with 13 bases between. The CDR3 nucleotides are TGTGCCAGCAGCTCTTATGGGGAATCTGGCTACACCTTC. This codes for CASSSYGESGYTF.

This clonotype has ten or more counts. The chain joins TRBV18 to TRBJ2-7; 7 nucleotides agree with TRBD1. Germline CDR1 is KGHSH and CDR2 is LQKENI. This CDR3 spans 16 amino acids. With V trimmed by 3 bases and J by 5 bases, 13 bases remained unmatched. The CDR3 DNA reads TGTGCCAGCTCACCTCGCGGTGGACAGGTCATTCACGAGCAGTACTTC. This codes for CASSPRGGQVIHEQYF.

Comment on this clonotype: A much larger clonotype is one base distant, so this may be a read error. The chain couples TRBV4-2 to TRBJ1-5; 7 bases map to TRBD1. The trim removed 4 bases at V and 11 bases at J, leaving 11 bases unmatched. The length of the CDR3 is 14 residues. Per the germline V gene, CDR1 is LGHNA and CDR2 is YNFKEQ. This CDR3 is CASSPGQASRAQHF. In DNA, the CDR3 is TGTGCCAGCAGCCCTGGACAGGCCTCGAGGGCCCAGCATTTT.

Only one count was recorded for this clonotype. The CDR3 ends on some other residue instead of the conserved phenylalanine or tryptophan, so this is likely a read error. The chain combines TRBV20-1 with TRBJ1-6, with 8 bases lining up with TRBD1. This CDR3 is 15 amino acids long. V lost 5 bases to trimming and J lost 5 bases; unmatched junction nucleotides: 8. Germline V gene data show CDR1 as DFQATT and CDR2 as SNEGSKA (reference sequence). The CDR3: CSAPGRQGNNSPLHL. CDR3 in DNA: TGCAGTGCTCCCGGCCGACAGGGGAATAATTCACCCCTCCACCTT.

This clonotype was seen only a few times. This chain joins TRBV15 and TRBJ2-1, with D possibly being TRBD2 (5 bases). The CDR3 runs to 13 residues. Germline V gene lookup returns CDR1 LNHNV and CDR2 YYDKDF (reference sequence). Between the trimmed V and J ends, which lost 0 bases and 9 bases, there was a span of 9 bases. The CDR3 sequence is CATSRDEGCEQFF. CDR3 bases: TGTGCCACCAGCAGAGATGAGGGTTGTGAGCAGTTCTTC.

This clonotype was observed many times. The chain is built from TRBV7-2 and TRBJ2-1, with D perhaps being TRBD1 or TRBD2 (5 bases each). CDR1 and CDR2 (germline): SGHTA, FQGNSA. CDR3 length: 15 amino acids. V was shortened by 2 bases and J by 0 bases, with 8 bases between the two germline ends. The CDR3, as DNA: TGTGCCAGCAGCTTACTCGGGGCCTCCTACAATGAGCAGTTCTTC. Translating gives CASSLLGASYNEQFF.

At least ten counts were recorded for this clonotype. The chain has TRBV29-1 and TRBJ1-5; D is uncertain. The germline V and J ends were trimmed by 7 bases and 2 bases, with 12 bases remaining between them. The CDR3 has 13 residues. Germline V gives CDR1 SQVTM, CDR2 ANQGSEA. As DNA, the CDR3 is TGCAGCGCTGCCGCTAGGGGCAATCAGCCCCAGCATTTT. Its translation is CSAAARGNQPQHF. Full variable domain (rest looked up from reference TRBV29-1 and TRBJ1-5): SAVISQKPSRDICQRGTSLTIQCQVDSQVTMMFWYRQQPGQSLTLIATANQGSEATYESGFVIDKFPISRPNLTFSTLTVSNMSPEDSSIYLCSAAARGNQPQHFGDGTRLSIL.

This chain uses TRBV29-1 with TRBJ2-5, with 7 bases that match TRBD2. J lost 5 bases, V lost 6 bases, and 6 bases had no gene match. The CDR3 sequence is 12 residues long. Germline V gene sequence: CDR1 SQVTM, CDR2 ANQGSEA. In DNA form, the CDR3 reads TGCAGCGTCCTGATGGGGGGGGAGACCCAGTACTTC. Residues: CSVLMGGETQYF.

The V call is TRBV20-1, the J call TRBJ2-3; TRBD2 matches at 11 bases. The V and J ends lost 5 bases and 8 bases, in that order; junction bases with no gene match: 9. CDR3 length: 14 residues. The V gene's germline CDR1 is DFQATT and CDR2 SNEGSKA (reference sequence). The CDR3 region is CSAPLAGGPSTQYF. The CDR3 region has the DNA TGCAGTGCTCCCTTAGCGGGGGGGCCTAGTACGCAGTATTTT.

The chain joins TRBV28 to TRBJ1-4; 7 bases match TRBD1. CDR1 MDHEN and CDR2 SYDVKM come from the germline V gene. There are 13 residues in the CDR3. V shed 6 bases and J 11 bases; nucleotides not matched to a gene: 9. As DNA, the CDR3 is TGTGCCAGCAGCCCGACAGGGAGGTGGAAACTGTTTTTT. Translated, it gives CASSPTGRWKLFF.

The CDR3 DNA follows: TGTGCCAGCAGTTTATCTGCAAGCTCCTATAATTCACCCCTCCACTTT. Translating it yields CASSLSASSYNSPLHF. The chain is built from TRBV12-3 or TRBV12-4 and TRBJ1-6, with no clear D. The CDR3 is made up of 16 amino acids. Trimming stripped 2 bases from V and 0 bases from J, with 8 bases between.

The chain is built from TRBV2 and TRBJ2-1, with 15 bases matching TRBD2. CDR3 length: 13 residues. The ends lost 11 bases at V and 5 bases at J; junction bases unmatched: 1. Germline CDR1 is SNHLY and CDR2 is FYNNEI. The CDR3 region is CAGTSGGHNEQFF. The CDR3, as DNA: TGTGCCGGGACTAGCGGGGGGCACAATGAGCAGTTCTTC.

This clonotype has only one observation. The V gene is TRBV4-3, the J gene TRBJ1-4; maybe TRBD1 (5 bases). Germline V CDR1 and CDR2: LGHNA, YSLEER. This CDR3 region has 14 residues. V lost 4 bases, J lost 8 bases, and 14 bases lay in between. The CDR3 protein is CASSPGPSLEKLFF. The CDR3 DNA reads TGCGCCAGCAGCCCGGGGCCTTCTCTGGAAAAACTGTTTTTT.

This clonotype was counted a few times. V and J are TRBV27 and TRBJ2-2; D uncertain. CDR1 is MNHEY and CDR2 is SMNVEV in the germline V gene (reference sequence). The CDR3 has 13 residues. V was trimmed by 6 bases and J by 7 bases, leaving 12 bases between them. The CDR3 DNA reads as TGTGCCAGCAGATCCCGCCCGAACGGGGAGCTGTTTTTT. Encoded protein: CASRSRPNGELFF.

In this sample, this clonotype turned up many times. The chain employs TRBV24-1 and TRBJ2-5, with D possibly being TRBD1 or TRBD2 (5 bases each). Germline CDR1 is KGHDR and CDR2 is SFDVKD. V dropped 8 bases and J dropped 3 bases, with 15 bases sitting between them. There are 14 residues in the CDR3. CDR3 amino acids: CATNRDADEETQYF. CDR3 DNA sequence: TGTGCCACCAACCGGGACGCCGATGAAGAGACCCAGTACTTC.

This clonotype was detected only a few times. The chain uses TRBV7-2 and TRBJ1-6; 8 bases line up with TRBD1. CDR3 length equals 15 residues. Looked up from germline, CDR1 is SGHTA and CDR2 is FQGNSA. V shed 5 bases and J 6 bases; nucleotides not matched to a gene: 6. The CDR3: CASSGWDRPNSPLHF. The CDR3 DNA is TGTGCCAGCAGCGGGTGGGACAGGCCTAATTCACCCCTCCACTTT.

The gene calls are TRBV12-3 or TRBV12-4 and TRBJ2-3, with no clear D. The V end was cut by 2 bases, the J end by 0 bases, with 15 bases between. CDR3 size: 17 residues. CDR3 amino acids: CASSLSPATASTDTQYF. The DNA for the CDR3 is TGTGCCAGCAGTTTATCTCCGGCGACGGCTAGCACAGATACGCAGTATTTT.

The chain links TRBV24-1 to TRBJ2-5, with a possible D match to TRBD1 (6 bases). The CDR3 consists of 17 residues. Germline CDR1 reads KGHDR; CDR2 reads SFDVKD. Between the trimmed V and J ends, which lost 2 bases and 1 base, there was a span of 16 bases. The CDR3 loop is CATSDWTDSSFQETQYF. CDR3 in DNA: TGTGCCACCAGTGATTGGACAGACTCTAGCTTCCAAGAGACCCAGTACTTC.

This clonotype was seen ten or more times. The CDR3: CATSDLQETQYF. CDR3 sequence (DNA): TGTGCCACCAGTGATTTGCAAGAGACCCAGTACTTC. The chain is built from TRBV24-1 and TRBJ2-5, with D hard to call. V was pared by 0 bases and J by 2 bases, with 0 bases between. Per germline, CDR1 KGHDR and CDR2 SFDVKD. CDR3 length: 12 amino acids.

The rearrangement links TRBV3-1 to TRBJ2-7; 9 bases match TRBD1. From germline, CDR1 is LGHDT and CDR2 YNNKEL (reference sequence). There are 16 residues in the CDR3. Trimming took 0 bases from V and 5 from J; bases not matched to a gene: 8. CDR3 amino acids: CASSQDRGTGFHEQYF. The CDR3 DNA reads TGTGCCAGCAGCCAAGATCGGGGGACAGGGTTCCACGAGCAGTACTTC.

The count of this clonotype is one. The chain has TRBV29-1 and TRBJ1-1; D unresolved. The CDR3 sequence is 11 residues long. The germline V gene has CDR1 SQVTM and CDR2 ANQGSEA. V lost 0 bases to trimming and J lost 6 bases, with 5 bases between them. The CDR3 here is CSVEDIPEAFF. The CDR3 DNA reads as TGCAGCGTTGAAGATATCCCTGAAGCTTTCTTT.

This clonotype was seen at least ten times. The junction departs from germline at one end; a sequencing error may be responsible. V gene TRBV5-1 combines with J gene TRBJ2-3; TRBD1 matches 7 bases. CDR3 size: 14 residues. Germline V gives CDR1 SGHRS, CDR2 YFSETQ. The CDR3 region has the DNA TGTGCCAGCAGTACCGGACAGGGCACAGATACGCAGTATTTT. It is translated as CASSTGQGTDTQYF.

This clonotype was recorded only once. The genes are TRBV29-1 and TRBJ1-1; the match to TRBD1 covers 9 bases. This CDR3 is built from 15 residues. In germline, CDR1 is SQVTM, CDR2 ANQGSEA. J gave up 0 bases and V 7 bases, and 9 bases lay outside the gene matches. CDR3 DNA sequence: TGCAGCGGCGCGGGACAGGGACTAATGAACACTGAAGCTTTCTTT. Residues: CSGAGQGLMNTEAFF. Full variable domain (remainder filled in from reference TRBV29-1 and TRBJ1-1): SAVISQKPSRDICQRGTSLTIQCQVDSQVTMMFWYRQQPGQSLTLIATANQGSEATYESGFVIDKFPISRPNLTFSTLTVSNMSPEDSSIYLCSGAGQGLMNTEAFFGQGTRLTVV.